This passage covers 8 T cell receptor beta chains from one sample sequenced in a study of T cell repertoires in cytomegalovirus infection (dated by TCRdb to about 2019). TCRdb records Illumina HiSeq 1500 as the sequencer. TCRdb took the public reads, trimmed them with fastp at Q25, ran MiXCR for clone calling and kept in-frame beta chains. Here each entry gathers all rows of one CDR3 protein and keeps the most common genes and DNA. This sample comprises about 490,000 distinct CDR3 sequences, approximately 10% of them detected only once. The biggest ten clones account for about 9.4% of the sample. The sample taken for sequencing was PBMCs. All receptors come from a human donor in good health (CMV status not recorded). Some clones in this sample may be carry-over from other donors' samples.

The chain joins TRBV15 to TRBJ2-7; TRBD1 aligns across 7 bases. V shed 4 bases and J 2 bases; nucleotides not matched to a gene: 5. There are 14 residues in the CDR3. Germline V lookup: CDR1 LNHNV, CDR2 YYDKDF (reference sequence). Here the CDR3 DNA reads TGTGCCACCAGCATCCCCGGGACAGCCTACGAGCAGTACTTC. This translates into CATSIPGTAYEQYF.

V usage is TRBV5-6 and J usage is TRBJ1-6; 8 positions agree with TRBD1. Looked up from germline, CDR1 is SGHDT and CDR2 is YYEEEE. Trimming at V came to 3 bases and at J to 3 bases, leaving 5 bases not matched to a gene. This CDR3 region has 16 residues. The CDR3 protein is CASSSTGTGYNSPLHF. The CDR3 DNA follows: TGTGCCAGCAGCTCTACCGGGACAGGCTATAATTCACCCCTCCACTTT.

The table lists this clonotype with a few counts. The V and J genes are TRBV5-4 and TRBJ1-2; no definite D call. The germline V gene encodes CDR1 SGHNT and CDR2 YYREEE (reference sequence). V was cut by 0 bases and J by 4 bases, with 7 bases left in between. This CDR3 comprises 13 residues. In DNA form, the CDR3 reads TGTGCCAGCAGCTTGGCTGGGGTCTATGGCTACACCTTC. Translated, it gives CASSLAGVYGYTF.

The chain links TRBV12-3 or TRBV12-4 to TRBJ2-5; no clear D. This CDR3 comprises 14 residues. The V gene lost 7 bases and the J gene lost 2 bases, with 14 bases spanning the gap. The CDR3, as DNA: TGTGCCAGCAAAGGTCCAGGCGGACAAGAGACCCAGTACTTC. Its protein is CASKGPGGQETQYF.

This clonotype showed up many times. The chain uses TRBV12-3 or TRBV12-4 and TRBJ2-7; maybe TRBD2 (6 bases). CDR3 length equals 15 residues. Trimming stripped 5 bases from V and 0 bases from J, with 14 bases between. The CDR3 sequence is CASSGRLRSSYEQYF. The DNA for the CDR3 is TGTGCCAGCAGTGGGAGGTTGAGAAGCTCCTACGAGCAGTACTTC.

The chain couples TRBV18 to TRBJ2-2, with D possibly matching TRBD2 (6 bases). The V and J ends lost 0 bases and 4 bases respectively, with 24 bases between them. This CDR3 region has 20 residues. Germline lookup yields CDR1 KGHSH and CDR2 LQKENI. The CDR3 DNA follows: TGTGCCAGCTCACCACCGTGGGGGGAAGCTGACAGTTTTGGCACCGGGGAGCTGTTTTTT. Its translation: CASSPPWGEADSFGTGELFF.

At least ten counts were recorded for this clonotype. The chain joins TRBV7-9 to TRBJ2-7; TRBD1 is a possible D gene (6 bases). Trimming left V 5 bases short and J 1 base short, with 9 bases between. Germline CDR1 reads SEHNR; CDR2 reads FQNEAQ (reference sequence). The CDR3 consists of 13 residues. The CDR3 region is CASSIQGSYEQYF. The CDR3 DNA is TGTGCCAGCAGCATACAGGGATCCTACGAGCAGTACTTC. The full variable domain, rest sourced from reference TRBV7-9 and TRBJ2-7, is DTGVSQNPRHKITKRGQNVTFRCDPISEHNRLYWYRQTLGQGPEFLTYFQNEAQLEKSRLLSDRFSAERPKGSFSTLEIQRTEQGDSAMYLCASSIQGSYEQYFGPGTRLTVT.

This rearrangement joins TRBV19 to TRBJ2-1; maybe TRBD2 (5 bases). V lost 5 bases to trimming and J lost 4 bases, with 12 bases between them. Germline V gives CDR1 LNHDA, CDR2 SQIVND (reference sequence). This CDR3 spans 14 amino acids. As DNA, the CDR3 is TGTGCCAGTAGTGCGGGCGATCTTTACAATGAGCAGTTCTTC. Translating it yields CASSAGDLYNEQFF.